Listed here are 27 T cell receptor beta chains from one sample, sequenced in a study of regulatory T cells in long-lasting Graves disease. The time point was: newly diagnosed GD, antithyroid drugs for less than 3 months. Researchers made the TCR library from RNA that was extracted from PBMCs. According to the study, TCR beta libraries were built with iRepertoire HTBI primers and CDR3-region Arm-PCR. Each CDR3 protein is one row after TCRdb ran MiXCR on the multiplex PCR reads. The sample consists of some 460,000 distinct CDR3 sequences, around 15% of them appearing once. The same sample was also used in a study of T cells in Graves' hyperthyroidism and ophthalmopathy.

Sample: peripheral blood mononuclear cells (PBMCs), taken at new diagnosis, from a patient treated with antithyroid drugs. These receptors were taken from a man between 40 and 49 years old with Graves disease.

Turning to this clonotype: Sequence at one end of the junction differs from germline and may be a read error. The V gene is TRBV28, the J gene TRBJ1-3; D is ambiguous. CDR1 MDHEN and CDR2 SYDVKM come from the germline V gene. CDR3 length equals 16 residues. Here the CDR3 DNA reads TGTGCCAGCAGTTTGGGTGACGGAGCCTCTAGAAACACCATATATTTT. Amino acids: CASSLGDGASRNTIYF.

In its sample, this clonotype was seen many times. This rearrangement joins TRBV5-1 to TRBJ2-1; D not certain. Germline loops: CDR1 SGHRS, CDR2 YFSETQ. There are 14 residues in the CDR3. V gave up 6 bases and J gave up 0 bases, with 10 bases separating them. This CDR3 is CASNWESSYNEQFF. CDR3 coding DNA: TGCGCCAGCAACTGGGAAAGCTCCTACAATGAGCAGTTCTTC. Full variable domain (missing parts from reference TRBV5-1 and TRBJ2-1): KAGVTQTPRYLIKTRGQQVTLSCSPISGHRSVSWYQQTPGQGLQFLFEYFSETQRNKGNFPGRFSGRQFSNSRSEMNVSTLELGDSALYLCASNWESSYNEQFFGPGTRLTVL.

This clonotype was observed many times. V and J are TRBV30 and TRBJ1-5, with unresolved D. V lost 0 bases, J lost 2 bases, and 8 bases lay in between. The CDR3 covers 14 residues. The germline gives CDR1 GTSNPN, CDR2 SVGIG (reference sequence). The CDR3 sequence is CAWSVDGGNQPQHF. The DNA of the CDR3 is TGTGCCTGGAGTGTGGACGGGGGCAATCAGCCCCAGCATTTT.

The table lists this clonotype with a few counts. The V call is TRBV29-1, the J call TRBJ2-7; 8 positions agree with TRBD1. Germline V gene lookup returns CDR1 SQVTM and CDR2 ANQGSEA. CDR3 length: 13 residues. Trimming removed 7 bases from V and 4 bases from J; junction bases left unmatched: 9. Written as DNA, the CDR3 is TGCAGCGCAGCCCCGGGACAGGCGTACGAGCAGTACTTC. It yields the protein CSAAPGQAYEQYF.

Concerning this clonotype: Possible read error: a much larger clone is one base away. The gene calls are TRBV27 and TRBJ2-2, with 8 bases lining up with TRBD1. Germline V CDR1 and CDR2: MNHEY, SMNVEV (reference sequence). V gave up 1 base and J gave up 3 bases; unmatched junction bases: 4. The CDR3 runs to 16 residues. The CDR3 bases are TGTGCCAGCAGTTTATGGACAGGGCGGGACACCGGGGAGCTGTTTTTT. Its translation is CASSLWTGRDTGELFF.

This clonotype was observed at least ten times. The V gene is TRBV28, the J gene TRBJ1-2; D is perhaps TRBD1 (6 bases). Between the trimmed V and J ends, which lost 4 bases and 0 bases, there was a span of 12 bases. This CDR3 comprises 15 residues. Per the germline V gene, CDR1 is MDHEN and CDR2 is SYDVKM. CDR3 sequence reads: CASSSPAGANYGYTF. CDR3 in DNA: TGTGCCAGCAGTTCCCCGGCAGGGGCTAACTATGGCTACACCTTC.

This clonotype was seen many times. The chain has TRBV7-2 and TRBJ2-7, with 8 bases fitting TRBD2. Trimming at V came to 5 bases and at J to 1 base, leaving 7 bases not matched to a gene. Germline V gives CDR1 SGHTA, CDR2 FQGNSA. The CDR3 is 15 amino acids. CDR3 nucleotide sequence: TGTGCCAGCAGCCGTACAGAGCGGGGGTCCTACGAGCAGTACTTC. This gives the protein CASSRTERGSYEQYF.

On this clonotype itself: At one end, the junction sequence differs from germline, possibly due to a read error. The chain joins TRBV5-8 to TRBJ2-7, with D possibly called TRBD1 or TRBD2 (5 bases each). The CDR3 has 14 amino acids. Germline loops: CDR1 SGHTS, CDR2 YDEGEE. CDR3 in amino acids: CASRKTGPYNEQYF. In nucleotides, the CDR3 is TGCGCCAGCAGAAAAACGGGACCCTACAATGAGCAGTACTTC.

At least ten counts were recorded for this clonotype. The gene calls are TRBV12-3 or TRBV12-4 and TRBJ2-7; D call uncertain. V lost 1 base and J 3 bases, leaving 10 bases between the germline ends. This CDR3 spans 14 amino acids. The CDR3 protein is CASSLVGYGYEQYF. DNA for the CDR3: TGTGCCAGCAGTTTAGTGGGGTATGGCTACGAGCAGTACTTC.

V and J are TRBV28 and TRBJ2-7, with D perhaps matching TRBD1 (6 bases). Looked up from germline, CDR1 is MDHEN and CDR2 is SYDVKM. The CDR3 sequence is 15 residues long. The V end was cut by 6 bases, the J end by 5 bases, with 20 bases between. Written as DNA, the CDR3 is TGTGCCAGCAGCCCAACAGGGATCCGGTTGGACGAGCAGTACTTC. Translating gives CASSPTGIRLDEQYF.

In its sample, this clonotype was seen a few times. Possible read error: a much larger clone is one base away. The chain employs TRBV5-1 and TRBJ2-7; unclear D gene. CDR3 length equals 13 residues. Per germline, CDR1 SGHRS and CDR2 YFSETQ. Here the CDR3 DNA reads TGCGCCAGCAGCTCCCAGGTGGGCGGAGAGCGGTACTTC. It translates to CASSSQVGGERYF.

The chain's CDR3 is CASSLSGRMETQYF. The CDR3 region has the DNA TGTGCCAGCAGCTTAAGCGGGAGGATGGAGACCCAGTACTTC. The V gene is TRBV11-3, the J gene TRBJ2-5; 9 bases are shared with TRBD2. The germline CDR1 and CDR2 sequences are SGHNT and YENEEA. The ends lost 2 bases at V and 5 bases at J; junction bases unmatched: 3. The CDR3 is made up of 14 amino acids.

At least ten counts were recorded for this clonotype. The chain carries TRBV18 and TRBJ2-3; 7 nucleotides match TRBD2. V lost 3 bases and J lost 0; bases outside the gene matches: 9. Germline V gene data show CDR1 as KGHSH and CDR2 as LQKENI. CDR3 size: 17 residues. The CDR3 sequence is CASSPLPGGTSTDTQYF. The CDR3 DNA follows: TGTGCCAGCTCACCCCTGCCCGGGGGGACTAGCACAGATACGCAGTATTTT.

This clonotype was observed at least ten times. The rearrangement links TRBV20-1 to TRBJ2-7, with 8 bases fitting TRBD1. The V gene's germline CDR1 is DFQATT and CDR2 SNEGSKA (reference sequence). The CDR3 covers 14 residues. V lost 2 bases and J lost 5; bases outside the gene matches: 8. The CDR3 region has the DNA TGCAGTGCTAGACCCATGGACAGGGAAAACGAGCAGTACTTC. It yields the protein CSARPMDRENEQYF.

Many counts were recorded for this clonotype. This chain connects TRBV20-1 to TRBJ2-2, with D perhaps TRBD1 (5 bases). Germline V gives CDR1 DFQATT, CDR2 SNEGSKA (reference sequence). CDR3 length equals 12 residues. Trimming cost V 3 bases and J 5 bases, with 7 bases left between them. The CDR3 DNA sequence: TGCAGTGCTAGGGGGCTAACCGGGGAGCTGTTTTTT. The encoded protein is CSARGLTGELFF.

This clonotype came up many times. V gene TRBV6-1 combines with J gene TRBJ1-1; the match to TRBD1 covers 8 bases. Trimming cost V 3 bases and J 3 bases; bases outside gene matches: 0. The germline CDR1 and CDR2 sequences are MNHNS and SASEGT. The CDR3 contains 13 residues. CDR3 protein: CASSDRGHTEAFF. CDR3 bases: TGTGCCAGCAGTGACAGGGGGCACACTGAAGCTTTCTTT.

This clonotype appeared many times. This rearrangement joins TRBV18 to TRBJ2-1; the match to TRBD1 covers 8 bases. CDR3 length: 13 residues. The junction had 4 bases not matched to a gene; V was cut back by 5 bases and J by 7 bases. Germline V gene sequence: CDR1 KGHSH, CDR2 LQKENI. The CDR3 loop is CASSTHRGNEQFF. The CDR3, as DNA: TGTGCCAGCTCAACCCACAGGGGGAATGAGCAGTTCTTC.

The chain employs TRBV27 and TRBJ2-3, with TRBD2 as a possible D gene (5 bases). The DNA matches TRBJ2-1 better at its end, which makes the J call doubtful. CDR3 length: 14 amino acids. Germline lookup yields CDR1 MNHEY and CDR2 SMNVEV (reference sequence). The CDR3 region is CASSLFRGDNEQFF. The CDR3 region has the DNA TGTGCCAGCAGTTTATTCCGGGGAGACAATGAGCAGTTCTTC.

In this sample, this clonotype turned up many times. The V call is TRBV6-4, the J call TRBJ2-2; D may be TRBD1 (6 bases). Germline CDR1 reads MRHNA; CDR2 reads SNTAGT. This CDR3 is 13 amino acids long. Trimming left V 3 bases short and J 4 bases short, with 6 bases between. The DNA of the CDR3 is TGTGCCAGCAGTGAGACAGGCACCGGGGAGCTGTTTTTT. It is translated as CASSETGTGELFF.

This clonotype was picked up a small number of times. The V call is TRBV19, the J call TRBJ2-7; the D gene is possibly TRBD1 (5 bases). Trimming left V 6 bases short and J 3 bases short, with 18 bases between. CDR1 and CDR2 from the germline V gene are LNHDA and SQIVND (reference sequence). CDR3 length: 15 amino acids. The CDR3 here is CASSPSVGQGYEQYF. Written as DNA, the CDR3 is TGTGCCAGTAGCCCGAGTGTAGGGCAGGGCTACGAGCAGTACTTC.

This clonotype was seen repeatedly, ten times or more. This chain links TRBV12-3 or TRBV12-4 with TRBJ2-2; 14 bases match TRBD2. V trimming: 1 base; J trimming: 4 bases; junction bases outside the gene matches: 8. The CDR3 spans 19 residues. CDR3 region: CASSLEGLAGVPGTGELFF. CDR3 sequence (DNA): TGTGCCAGCAGTTTAGAGGGACTAGCGGGAGTACCGGGCACCGGGGAGCTGTTTTTT.

In its sample, this clonotype was seen many times. This chain joins TRBV28 and TRBJ1-2; D is unclear. CDR1 MDHEN and CDR2 SYDVKM come from the germline V gene. The CDR3 runs 12 residues. Trimming shortened V by 6 bases and J by 8 bases, and 13 bases separated the two germline ends. CDR3 DNA: TGTGCCAGCAGGGACCTATCGGAGGGCTACACCTTC. Residues: CASRDLSEGYTF.

The chain uses TRBV20-1 and TRBJ2-1; 14 bases align to TRBD2. From germline, CDR1 is DFQATT and CDR2 SNEGSKA (reference sequence). The length of the CDR3 is 19 residues. Unmatched junction bases numbered 9, after V lost 2 bases and J lost 0 bases. The chain's CDR3 is CSARWGGTSGSHSYNEQFF. The CDR3, as DNA: TGCAGTGCTAGATGGGGTGGGACTAGCGGGAGCCACTCCTACAATGAGCAGTTCTTC.

This clonotype has at least ten counts. The V call is TRBV14, the J call TRBJ2-1; 14 bases map to TRBD2. CDR3 size: 17 residues. From germline, CDR1 is SGHDN and CDR2 FVKESK. The trim removed 0 bases at V and 8 bases at J, leaving 6 bases unmatched. The CDR3 loop is CASSQDRGLAGGYEQFF. The CDR3, as DNA: TGTGCCAGCAGCCAAGATCGTGGACTAGCGGGAGGCTATGAGCAGTTCTTC.

This clonotype was seen many times. The chain links TRBV11-2 to TRBJ1-2; 7 positions agree with TRBD1. V dropped 1 base and J dropped 4; count of bases not matched to a gene: 6. Germline assignment: CDR1 SGHAT and CDR2 FQNNGV. This CDR3 spans 15 amino acids. CDR3 sequence reads: CASSLGTGLPYGYTF. CDR3 bases: TGTGCCAGCAGCTTAGGGACAGGTCTACCCTATGGCTACACCTTC.

The gene calls are TRBV5-1 and TRBJ2-5; maybe TRBD1 (6 bases). The CDR3 has 15 residues. V was trimmed by 3 bases and J by 2 bases, leaving 14 bases between them. The V gene's germline CDR1 is SGHRS and CDR2 YFSETQ. For the CDR3, the DNA is TGCGCCAGCAGCTCTAGGACAGCCGTACAAGAGACCCAGTACTTC. Translation gives CASSSRTAVQETQYF.

This clonotype came up many times. V usage is TRBV28 and J usage is TRBJ2-1; D is perhaps TRBD2 (6 bases). The CDR3 consists of 14 residues. Germline CDR1 reads MDHEN; CDR2 reads SYDVKM. V was clipped by 2 bases and J by 6 bases, with 11 bases between them. The CDR3 DNA sequence: TGTGCCAGCAGTTTAGGGCAGGGAGGCAATGAGCAGTTCTTC. Translated: CASSLGQGGNEQFF.